These 10 T cell receptor beta chains originate from one sample sequenced in a study of T cells in Graves' hyperthyroidism and ophthalmopathy. TCR beta CDR3 region amplification was performed from RNA transcripts. Using the HTBI primer set, a first-round RT-PCR was run on the TCR CDR3. MiXCR was run by TCRdb on the multiplex PCR reads, yielding one entry per CDR3 protein. The table records about 350,000 distinct CDR3 sequences, about 14% of them present only once. The source material was blood. The receptor source for this set is a woman aged 25 to 39 with Graves' hyperthyroidism.

This clonotype was observed at least ten times. The CDR3 region has the DNA TGTGCCAGCAGCTCCGACTTGACGAACTCCTACGAGCAGTACTTC. The encoded protein is CASSSDLTNSYEQYF. The rearrangement links TRBV7-2 to TRBJ2-7; D not resolved. Germline loops: CDR1 SGHTA, CDR2 FQGNSA. The V gene lost 4 bases and the J gene lost 0 bases, with 13 bases spanning the gap. CDR3 length equals 15 residues. Full variable domain (missing parts from reference TRBV7-2 and TRBJ2-7): GAGVSQSPSNKVTEKGKDVELRCDPISGHTALYWYRQSLGQGLEFLIYFQGNSAPDKSGLPSDRFSAERTGGSVSTLTIQRTQQEDSAVYLCASSSDLTNSYEQYFGPGTRLTVT.

Remarks on this clonotype: This may be a read error: a much more frequent sequence differs by one nucleotide. The CDR3 sequence is CASSLLTSGGPQETQYF. As DNA, the CDR3 is TGTGCCAGCAGCCTACTGACGAGCGGGGGCCCCCAAGAGACCCAGTACTTC. This chain uses TRBV27 with TRBJ2-5; 8 bases line up with TRBD2. V gave up 6 bases and J gave up 1 base; unmatched junction bases: 13. The CDR3 has 17 amino acids. Germline values: CDR1 MNHEY, CDR2 SMNVEV (reference sequence).

A note on this clonotype: A much larger clone lies a single base off, so this may be a read error. The chain employs TRBV6-1 and TRBJ2-5; possible D gene TRBD1, 6 bases. The CDR3 has 12 residues. Germline lookup yields CDR1 MNHNS and CDR2 SASEGT. CDR3 bases: TGTGCGATACAGGGAAACGGTGTGACCCAGTACTTC. Translation: CAIQGNGVTQYF.

The chain's CDR3 is CSAETGTGGYEQYF. The CDR3 DNA follows: TGCAGCGCCGAGACCGGGACAGGGGGCTACGAGCAGTACTTC. The chain carries TRBV29-1 and TRBJ2-7, with 11 bases that match TRBD1. The CDR3 runs 14 residues. CDR1 and CDR2 (germline): SQVTM, ANQGSEA. The V and J ends lost 7 bases and 3 bases, in that order; junction bases with no gene match: 8.

This clonotype was seen only a few times. This chain uses TRBV7-9 with TRBJ2-2; 11 bases align to TRBD1. Looked up from germline, CDR1 is SEHNR and CDR2 is FQNEAQ (reference sequence). This CDR3 is built from 19 residues. J gave up 0 bases and V 0 bases, and 6 bases lay outside the gene matches. The CDR3 here is CASSLAWTGGNSNTGELFF. CDR3 coding DNA: TGTGCCAGCAGCTTAGCGTGGACAGGGGGCAACTCGAACACCGGGGAGCTGTTTTTT. Together with reference TRBV7-9 and TRBJ2-2, the CDR3 gives the full variable domain: DTGVSQNPRHKITKRGQNVTFRCDPISEHNRLYWYRQTLGQGPEFLTYFQNEAQLEKSRLLSDRFSAERPKGSFSTLEIQRTEQGDSAMYLCASSLAWTGGNSNTGELFFGEGSRLTVL.

V usage is TRBV29-1 and J usage is TRBJ2-7; no definite D call. Germline CDR1 is SQVTM and CDR2 is ANQGSEA. There are 13 residues in the CDR3. Trimming took 6 bases from V and 8 from J, leaving 20 bases between them. The CDR3 DNA reads as TGCAGCGTCCGGCTTACTGGGTCTTACAAGCAGTACTTC. Residues: CSVRLTGSYKQYF.

This clonotype was picked up many times. The rearrangement uses TRBV12-3 or TRBV12-4 and TRBJ2-3, with D maybe TRBD2 (6 bases). The CDR3 extends over 17 amino acids. With 5 bases removed from V and 2 bases from J, the gap between germline ends came to 20 bases. In DNA form, the CDR3 reads TGTGCCAGCAGTGCCCTATTGGCGCGGGACGCCACAGATACGCAGTATTTT. Amino acids: CASSALLARDATDTQYF.

The chain employs TRBV11-2 and TRBJ2-5, with 8 bases lining up with TRBD1. Germline V gene data show CDR1 as SGHAT and CDR2 as FQNNGV. V shed 3 bases and J 6 bases; nucleotides not matched to a gene: 3. This CDR3 comprises 13 residues. This chain's CDR3 is CASSLDRVKTQYF. The CDR3 DNA follows: TGTGCCAGCAGCTTGGACAGGGTGAAGACCCAGTACTTC. The variable domain in full, with the rest retrieved from reference TRBV11-2 and TRBJ2-5, is EAGVAQSPRYKIIEKRQSVAFWCNPISGHATLYWYQQILGQGPKLLIQFQNNGVVDDSQLPKDRFSAERLKGVDSTLKIQPAKLEDSAVYLCASSLDRVKTQYFGPGTRLLVL.

This clonotype was recorded a few times. The chain employs TRBV5-1 and TRBJ1-4, with 10 bases fitting TRBD1. This CDR3 has 16 amino acids. The V gene's germline CDR1 is SGHRS and CDR2 YFSETQ. V trimming: 2 bases; J trimming: 5 bases; junction bases outside the gene matches: 6. The CDR3 DNA reads as TGCGCCAGCAGCTTATCCGGGACAGGGGTAAATGAAAAACTGTTTTTT. Translating gives CASSLSGTGVNEKLFF.

This clonotype has a handful of counts. CDR3 loop: CASSATGGYTF. The CDR3 region has the DNA TGTGCCAGCAGCGCAACAGGCGGCTACACCTTC. This chain uses TRBV9 with TRBJ1-2; D may be TRBD1 (5 bases). Trimming took off 3 bases at V and 8 bases at J, with 8 bases between the two ends. The CDR3 contains 11 residues. Looked up from germline, CDR1 is SGDLS and CDR2 is YYNGEE.